This T cell receptor beta chain originates from a study of shared clonotypes between healthy human individuals. Germline lookup yields CDR1 MNHEY and CDR2 SVGAGI. V lost 5 bases and J 8 bases, leaving 10 bases between the germline ends. CDR3 length equals 12 residues. Using immunoSEQ multiplex PCR, the repertoire was profiled, and TCRdb retains in-frame clones only, with some absent. The sample yields about 700,000 clones, roughly nine tenths seen once. Study findings and constraints: The study sampled only blood, and tissue repertoires likely differ. Estimated richness was generally greater in naive than memory subsets. Relative to clonotypes present in all four donors, those not shared had lower generation probabilities.

Naive CD8 cells were CD45RO-negative, positively selected for CCR7, excluding terminally differentiated effector memory CD45RA+ cells. For this clone: No antigen is known for it. A much larger clone is a single base away; this may be a read error.

This rearrangement joins TRBV6-5 to TRBJ2-1; D is tentatively TRBD1 or TRBD2 (5 bases each). The sequencing input was naive CD8+ T cells sorted from blood. The receptor's source is a man younger than 40 in good health. Here the CDR3 DNA reads TGTGCCAGCAGTATACTAGGGGATGAGCAGTTCTTC. Translation gives CASSILGDEQFF.